One and the same sample provided the 6 T cell receptor beta chains below, sequenced in a study of CXCR3-negative and CXCR3-positive naive CD8 T cells. Points from the study as a whole: CXCR3-negative naive cells had less hydrophobic TRB CDR3s than did CXCR3-positive naive cells.

Their cognate antigens are unknown. Libraries were UMI-labeled 5' RACE TRB cDNA. TCRdb reprocessed the 5' RACE reads and keeps a single row for each CDR3 protein, giving no DNA. In total, the table holds around 66,000 distinct CDR3 sequences. Sequencing was carried out using naive CXCR3+ CD8+ T cells from blood. The subset here: CD45RO-CCR7+CD27+CD95- naive CD8+ T cells expressing CXCR3 (TNR3+). The receptor source for this set is a human donor in good health. Some clones in this sample may be carry-over from other donors' samples.

The chain couples TRBV28 to TRBJ2-7; no DNA is available, so the TRBD1 call from TCRdb remains unchecked. CDR1 and CDR2 from the germline V gene are MDHEN and SYDVKM. The CDR3 runs to 13 residues. The CDR3 here is CASTGTSDYEQYF.

The chain has TRBV29-1 and TRBJ2-7; the D gene TCRdb calls, TRBD2, cannot be checked with no DNA. The germline CDR1 and CDR2 sequences are SQVTM and ANQGSEA. This CDR3 spans 16 amino acids. CDR3 protein: CSAFIWRGGKGYEQYF.

V usage is TRBV27 and J usage is TRBJ1-5. The germline CDR1 and CDR2 sequences are MNHEY and SMNVEV (reference sequence). The CDR3 spans 12 residues. The CDR3: CASGESARAQHF.

This chain uses TRBV30 with TRBJ1-2; without DNA, the TCRdb call of TRBD1 cannot be checked. The V gene's germline CDR1 is GTSNPN and CDR2 SVGIG (reference sequence). The CDR3 consists of 16 residues. The CDR3 reads CAWSVDVGAGYYDYTF.

J is TRBJ1-1 and V is TRBV6-2 or TRBV6-3. The length of the CDR3 is 15 residues. CDR1 MNHEY and CDR2 SVGEGT come from the germline V gene. CDR3: CASSYSVERTVEAFF.

The J gene is TRBJ1-4, the V gene TRBV9; TCRdb lists TRBD1, though no DNA is available to test this call. This CDR3 contains 15 residues. The germline CDR1 and CDR2 sequences are SGDLS and YYNGEE. CDR3 amino acids: CASSVGTATGEKLFF.